This TCR beta chain was observed in a study of beta chain features in type 1 diabetes. Overall study results and limits: Shortening that was moderate but significant affected the TCRB CDR3s of Type 1 diabetes patients in all four CD4+ subsets. Comparison showed that naive, central memory and Treg TCRB repertoires appeared more similar among patients than among healthy donors.

V was shortened by 1 base and J by 4 bases, with 11 bases between the two germline ends. The CDR3 spans 14 residues. Per the germline V gene, CDR1 is SGHRS and CDR2 is YFSETQ. A remark on this clone: Its antigen remains unidentified.

Reverse transcription of all isolated RNA meant that expressed TCRB transcripts were sequenced. Libraries were prepared by immunoSEQ multiplex PCR; TCRdb keeps only in-frame clonotypes and omits some of them. Here the sample spans 300,000 to 350,000 clones, approximately 13% being singletons. Material: naive CD4+ T cells from blood. This rearrangement joins TRBV5-1 to TRBJ1-2; a possible D gene is TRBD1 (5 bases). This clonotype was sampled from a woman younger than 30 with type 1 diabetes. The CDR3 DNA is TGCGCCAGCAGCTTGACCGGGACTGGCTATGGCTACACCTTC. Translated: CASSLTGTGYGYTF. Full variable domain (missing parts from reference TRBV5-1 and TRBJ1-2): KAGVTQTPRYLIKTRGQQVTLSCSPISGHRSVSWYQQTPGQGLQFLFEYFSETQRNKGNFPGRFSGRQFSNSRSEMNVSTLELGDSALYLCASSLTGTGYGYTFGSGTRLTVV.